Each of the 24 T cell receptor beta chains below was sequenced from the same sample in a study of cytomegalovirus exposure and HLA in healthy donors. With 60 Vbeta and 13 Jbeta primers, the PCR was carried out. This table comes from immunoSEQ multiplex PCR, and its TCRdb copy is limited to in-frame clones, with some not included. The repertoire holds about 200,000 clones, approximately 78% seen once, with approximately 1.5% in the top ten. Sequencing was carried out using PBMCs. The receptor set was obtained from a woman under 30 in good health and CMV-seronegative.

The V and J genes are TRBV13 and TRBJ2-7; D may be TRBD2 (5 bases). The V end lost 5 bases, the J end lost 8 bases, and 19 bases lay between the germline ends. Germline V CDR1 and CDR2: PRHDT, FYEKMQ (reference sequence). This CDR3 contains 14 residues. The DNA of the CDR3 is TGTGCCAGCAGCCAGAGGGTATCTAGTCAGAAGCAGTACGTC. It codes for CASSQRVSSQKQYV.

The chain employs TRBV25-1 and TRBJ2-1; D possibly corresponds to TRBD1 (6 bases). From germline, CDR1 is MGHDK and CDR2 SYGVNS. V lost 6 bases, J lost 3 bases, and 9 bases lay in between. The CDR3 totals 13 residues. CDR3: CASRQGNYNEQFF. CDR3 nucleotides: TGTGCCAGCAGACAGGGAAACTACAATGAGCAGTTCTTC.

This chain joins TRBV9 and TRBJ2-5; D not resolved. V was shortened by 3 bases and J by 0 bases, with 6 bases between the two germline ends. Germline CDR1 reads SGDLS; CDR2 reads YYNGEE. This CDR3 region has 13 residues. In DNA form, the CDR3 reads TGTGCCAGCAGCGCCCAGTACCAAGAGACCCAGTACTTC. Amino acid sequence: CASSAQYQETQYF. Looking up the rest from reference TRBV9 and TRBJ2-5 gives the full variable domain: DSGVTQTPKHLITATGQRVTLRCSPRSGDLSVYWYQQSLDQGLQFLIQYYNGEERAKGNILERFSAQQFPDLHSELNLSSLELGDSALYFCASSAQYQETQYFGPGTRLLVL.

The V and J genes are TRBV6-1 and TRBJ2-1; 9 bases match TRBD2. The CDR3 runs 19 residues. In germline, CDR1 is MNHNS, CDR2 SASEGT. The J segment lost 4 bases and the V segment lost 4 bases, leaving 17 bases of the junction unmatched. The CDR3 region has the DNA TGTGCCAGCAGTGCCGGAAGTAGCGGGAGAGATCGTTTTTACAATGAGCAGTTCTTC. It yields the protein CASSAGSSGRDRFYNEQFF.

This rearrangement joins TRBV27 to TRBJ1-2, with 10 bases lining up with TRBD1. This CDR3 region has 16 residues. V lost 7 bases to trimming and J lost 7 bases; unmatched junction nucleotides: 15. Per the germline V gene, CDR1 is MNHEY and CDR2 is SMNVEV (reference sequence). The CDR3 nucleotides are TGTGCCAGCACTCAGATTGGGACAGGGGCCCTCGGTGGCTACACCTTC. Translating it yields CASTQIGTGALGGYTF.

The chain joins TRBV6-5 to TRBJ2-1; D is possibly TRBD1 (6 bases). Germline CDR1 and CDR2: MNHEY and SVGAGI. This CDR3 spans 15 amino acids. Deletions cut 4 bases from V and 5 bases from J, with 15 bases between. CDR3 nucleotide sequence: TGTGCCAGCAGTTCCCACCAGGGGCCCCACAATGAGCAGTTCTTC. Protein product: CASSSHQGPHNEQFF.

V is TRBV30 and J is TRBJ1-1; possible D gene TRBD1, 5 bases. This CDR3 region has 14 residues. Germline assignment: CDR1 GTSNPN and CDR2 SVGIG (reference sequence). V shed 0 bases and J shed 10 bases, with 18 bases lying between them. The CDR3 spells CAWSVRRGYSRAFF. The CDR3 region has the DNA TGTGCCTGGAGTGTAAGACGGGGGTACTCTCGAGCTTTCTTT.

The V gene is TRBV11-2, the J gene TRBJ2-2; TRBD2 agrees at 8 bases. Germline V gene lookup returns CDR1 SGHAT and CDR2 FQNNGV. The CDR3 loop spans 16 amino acids. With V trimmed by 4 bases and J by 7 bases, 11 bases remained unmatched. The CDR3 here is CASSSSRSGSYGELFF. The CDR3 DNA is TGTGCCAGCAGCTCTTCCCGCAGCGGGAGTTACGGGGAGCTGTTTTTT.

This clone was seen once. The chain is built from TRBV15 and TRBJ2-5; tentative D call: TRBD1 (6 bases). Trimming shortened V by 0 bases and J by 2 bases, and 10 bases separated the two germline ends. Germline V gene data show CDR1 as LNHNV and CDR2 as YYDKDF (reference sequence). This CDR3 region has 15 residues. CDR3 sequence: CATSRDEGTQETQYF. The CDR3 DNA reads as TGTGCCACCAGCAGAGATGAGGGGACACAAGAGACCCAGTACTTC.

V and J are TRBV11-2 and TRBJ2-1; possibly TRBD1 for D (5 bases). CDR3 length: 14 amino acids. V lost 8 bases and J 8 bases, leaving 19 bases between the germline ends. CDR1 is SGHAT and CDR2 is FQNNGV in the germline V gene. CDR3 bases: TGTGCCAGCGTACAGGCCGCGTTTGGGGATGAGCAGTTCTTC. This sequence encodes CASVQAAFGDEQFF.

The V call is TRBV19, the J call TRBJ1-1, with a weak D call TRBD1 (6 bases). This CDR3 is 16 amino acids long. CDR1 is LNHDA and CDR2 is SQIVND in the germline V gene (reference sequence). Trimming cost V 6 bases and J 4 bases, with 21 bases left between them. The CDR3 loop reads CASRPTGGQGGTEAFF. In DNA form, the CDR3 reads TGTGCCAGTAGACCCACCGGGGGGCAGGGCGGCACTGAAGCTTTCTTT.

This clone was seen a single time. This chain connects TRBV19 to TRBJ2-6; D might be TRBD2 (5 bases). The CDR3 spans 17 residues. V was pared by 3 bases and J by 1 base, with 13 bases between. Germline V CDR1 and CDR2: LNHDA, SQIVND (reference sequence). CDR3 DNA sequence: TGTGCCAGTAGTATCGGGGTCCTACTGTCTGGGGCCAACGTCCTGACTTTC. Its protein product is CASSIGVLLSGANVLTF. Looking up the rest from reference TRBV19 and TRBJ2-6 gives the full variable domain: DGGITQSPKYLFRKEGQNVTLSCEQNLNHDAMYWYRQDPGQGLRLIYYSQIVNDFQKGDIAEGYSVSREKKESFPLTVTSAQKNPTAFYLCASSIGVLLSGANVLTFGAGSRLTVL.

Turning to this clone: The junction does not match germline at one end; this may be a read error. J is TRBJ2-7 and V is TRBV7-9, with D maybe TRBD1 (7 bases). The CDR3 length is 13 residues. Germline V CDR1 and CDR2: SEHNR, FQNEAQ (reference sequence). The CDR3 DNA reads TGTTCCAGCAGCTTAGGGGGCGGGAACGAGCAGTACTTC. Amino acids: CSSSLGGGNEQYF.

This clone was seen only once. J is TRBJ2-1 and V is TRBV19; 8 bases map to TRBD2. Trimming removed 2 bases from V and 0 bases from J; junction bases left unmatched: 9. The length of the CDR3 is 18 residues. Germline lookup yields CDR1 LNHDA and CDR2 SQIVND (reference sequence). CDR3 residues: CASSISGGGSFSYNEQFF. For the CDR3, the DNA is TGTGCCAGTAGTATATCGGGAGGGGGTTCGTTCTCCTACAATGAGCAGTTCTTC.

The sample holds one count of this clone. The rearrangement joins TRBV11-3 to TRBJ1-6; D gene ambiguous. CDR1 and CDR2 from the germline V gene are SGHNT and YENEEA. CDR3 length equals 13 residues. V was trimmed by 0 bases and J by 7 bases, leaving 4 bases between them. The CDR3 is CASSLDPNSPLHF. Written as DNA, the CDR3 is TGTGCCAGCAGCTTAGACCCAAATTCACCCCTCCACTTT.

This rearrangement joins TRBV9 to TRBJ2-3; weak D call: TRBD2 (7 bases). The V end was cut by 6 bases, the J end by 3 bases, with 20 bases between. The V gene's germline CDR1 is SGDLS and CDR2 YYNGEE. This CDR3 contains 16 residues. The CDR3 spells CASTSEGEGATDTQYF. CDR3 nucleotide sequence: TGTGCCAGCACCTCTGAGGGGGAGGGAGCAACAGATACGCAGTATTTT.

The rearrangement uses TRBV7-9 and TRBJ1-2, with D perhaps matching TRBD1 (5 bases). This CDR3 spans 16 amino acids. Germline V gives CDR1 SEHNR, CDR2 FQNEAQ (reference sequence). V lost 5 bases and J 7 bases, leaving 23 bases between the germline ends. The CDR3 DNA follows: TGTGCCAGCAGCCCAAACTTCAGGGAAGCTGCTACTGGCTACACCTTC. Its protein product is CASSPNFREAATGYTF.

This clone appeared a single time. The chain recombines TRBV6-5 with TRBJ2-2, with TRBD2 as a possible D gene (6 bases). V gave up 8 bases and J gave up 2 bases, with 15 bases separating them. This CDR3 spans 15 amino acids. In germline, CDR1 is MNHEY, CDR2 SVGAGI. As DNA, the CDR3 is TGTGCCAGCGCCCGATTAGCGGCTAACACCGGGGAGCTGTTTTTT. Translated: CASARLAANTGELFF.

V and J are TRBV6-5 and TRBJ2-1, with D possibly matching TRBD2 (6 bases). Germline CDR1 reads MNHEY; CDR2 reads SVGAGI. CDR3 length: 15 amino acids. V was pared by 7 bases and J by 5 bases, with 18 bases between. CDR3 sequence: CASTKGTSGNNEQFF. The CDR3 region has the DNA TGTGCCAGCACTAAGGGGACTTCGGGTAACAATGAGCAGTTCTTC.

This clone occurred once. The J gene is TRBJ1-6, the V gene TRBV10-2; TRBD1 might be the D (5 bases). CDR3 size: 17 residues. Germline assignment: CDR1 WSHSY and CDR2 SAAADI. V was cut by 3 bases and J by 5 bases, with 17 bases left in between. DNA for the CDR3: TGCGCCAGCAGTGATCCCCGGCCGGGACTAGATAATTCACCCCTCCACTTT. Encoded protein: CASSDPRPGLDNSPLHF.

The rearrangement joins TRBV11-3 to TRBJ2-5; a possible D gene is TRBD2 (6 bases). The CDR3 loop spans 15 amino acids. V was shortened by 5 bases and J by 2 bases, with 15 bases between the two germline ends. The germline CDR1 and CDR2 sequences are SGHNT and YENEEA. The CDR3 coding sequence is TGTGCCAGCAGCCGCGGACTAAGACGGCAAGAGACCCAGTACTTC. Translated: CASSRGLRRQETQYF.

V is TRBV4-1 and J is TRBJ2-7; 9 nucleotides line up with TRBD2. Germline V CDR1 and CDR2: MGHRA, YSYEKL. Trimming cost V 0 bases and J 3 bases; bases outside gene matches: 6. The CDR3 contains 16 residues. CDR3 DNA sequence: TGCGCCAGCAGCCAAGATCGACTAGCGGCCTTCTACGAGCAGTACTTC. It is translated as CASSQDRLAAFYEQYF.

The chain recombines TRBV28 with TRBJ1-1; TRBD1 matches 7 bases. The J segment lost 3 bases and the V segment lost 5 bases, leaving 9 bases of the junction unmatched. CDR3 length: 15 amino acids. CDR1 MDHEN and CDR2 SYDVKM come from the germline V gene. The CDR3 loop is CASSRTGVPDTEAFF. CDR3 bases: TGTGCCAGCAGTCGAACAGGGGTGCCGGACACTGAAGCTTTCTTT.

The chain couples TRBV28 to TRBJ2-1, with 9 bases aligning to TRBD1. CDR3 size: 13 residues. Germline V gene lookup returns CDR1 MDHEN and CDR2 SYDVKM. With V trimmed by 6 bases and J by 9 bases, 6 bases remained unmatched. CDR3 sequence reads: CASRLQGAGEQFF. As DNA, the CDR3 is TGTGCCAGCAGGTTACAGGGGGCGGGTGAGCAGTTCTTC.